This TCR beta chain was sequenced during a study of blood T cell repertoires in COVID-19. Study-wide background: From T cells, B-cell-depleted T cells, or PBMCs came the material, which was cDNA or gDNA.

Authors' data handling: How many nucleated cells were present was estimated from reference gene primer amplification. Some clones are missing from TCRdb's copy, which holds only in-frame ones; the method was immunoSEQ multiplex PCR. V and J calls and clone size follow that table, whereas D and trimming were derived from the DNA. The table includes a few hundred thousand clones, roughly 90% detected once. Trimming stripped 7 bases from V and 7 bases from J, with 11 bases between. This CDR3 has 12 residues. Per germline, CDR1 LNHDA and CDR2 SQIVND (reference sequence). Seattle cases were enrolled at active infection and followed longitudinally.

This chain connects TRBV19 to TRBJ2-1; D unresolved. The sequence came from a woman aged 60 to 75 with COVID-19, enrolled during active disease. The material sequenced was peripheral blood. The CDR3 nucleotides are TGTGCCAGTACAGGCCTTTTTAATGAGCAGTTCTTC. Translated: CASTGLFNEQFF.